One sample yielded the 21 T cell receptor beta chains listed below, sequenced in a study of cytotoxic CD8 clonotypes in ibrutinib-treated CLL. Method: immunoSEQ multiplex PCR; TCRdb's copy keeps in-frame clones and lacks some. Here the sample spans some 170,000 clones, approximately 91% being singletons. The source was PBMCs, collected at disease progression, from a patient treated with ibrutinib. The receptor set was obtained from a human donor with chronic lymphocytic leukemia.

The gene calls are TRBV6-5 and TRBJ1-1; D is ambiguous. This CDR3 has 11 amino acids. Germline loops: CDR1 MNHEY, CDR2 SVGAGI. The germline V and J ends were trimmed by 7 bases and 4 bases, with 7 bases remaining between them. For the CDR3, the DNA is TGTGCCAGCAAGGTACGCACTGAAGCTTTCTTT. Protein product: CASKVRTEAFF.

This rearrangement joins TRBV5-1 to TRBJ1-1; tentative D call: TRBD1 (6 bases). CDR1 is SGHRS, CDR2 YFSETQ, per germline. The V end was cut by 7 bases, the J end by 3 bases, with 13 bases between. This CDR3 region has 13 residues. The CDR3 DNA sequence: TGCGCCAGCGGTCCGGGGGGGCACACTGAAGCTTTCTTT. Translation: CASGPGGHTEAFF.

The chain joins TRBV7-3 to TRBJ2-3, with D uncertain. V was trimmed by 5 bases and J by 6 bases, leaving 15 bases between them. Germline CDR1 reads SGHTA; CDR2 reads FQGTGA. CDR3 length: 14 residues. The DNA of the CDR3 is TGTGCCAGCAGCCCGGGTCTGAAAAGGGATACGCAGTATTTT. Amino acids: CASSPGLKRDTQYF.

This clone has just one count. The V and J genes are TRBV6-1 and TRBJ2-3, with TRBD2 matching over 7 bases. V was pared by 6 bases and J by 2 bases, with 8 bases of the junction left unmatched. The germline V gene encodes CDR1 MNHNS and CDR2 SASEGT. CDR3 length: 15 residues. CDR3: CASRELLAPTDTQYF. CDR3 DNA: TGTGCCAGCAGAGAATTACTAGCGCCCACAGATACGCAGTATTTT.

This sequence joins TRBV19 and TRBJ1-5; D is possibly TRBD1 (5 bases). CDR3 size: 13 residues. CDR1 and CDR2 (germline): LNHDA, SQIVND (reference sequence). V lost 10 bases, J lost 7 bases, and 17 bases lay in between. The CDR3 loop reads CATWGGTVQPQHF. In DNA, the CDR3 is TGTGCCACCTGGGGGGGGACGGTCCAGCCCCAGCATTTT.

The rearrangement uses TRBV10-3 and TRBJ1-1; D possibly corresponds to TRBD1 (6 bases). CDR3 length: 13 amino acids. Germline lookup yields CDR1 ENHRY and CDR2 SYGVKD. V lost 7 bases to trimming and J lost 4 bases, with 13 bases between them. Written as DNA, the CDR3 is TGTGCCATCACTACAGGGAGGGGCACTGAAGCTTTCTTT. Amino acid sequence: CAITTGRGTEAFF.

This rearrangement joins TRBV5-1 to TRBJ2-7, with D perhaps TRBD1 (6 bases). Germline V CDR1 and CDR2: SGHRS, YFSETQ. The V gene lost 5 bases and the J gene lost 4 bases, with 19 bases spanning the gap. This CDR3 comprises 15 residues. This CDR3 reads CASRNLIRGGYEQYF. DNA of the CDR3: TGCGCCAGCAGAAACCTCATCAGGGGCGGATACGAGCAGTACTTC.

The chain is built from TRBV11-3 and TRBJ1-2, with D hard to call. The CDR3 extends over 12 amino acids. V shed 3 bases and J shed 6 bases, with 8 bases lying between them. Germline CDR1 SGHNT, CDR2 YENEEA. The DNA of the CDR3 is TGTGCCAGCAGCTTTTCCGGGGATGGCTACACCTTC. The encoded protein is CASSFSGDGYTF.

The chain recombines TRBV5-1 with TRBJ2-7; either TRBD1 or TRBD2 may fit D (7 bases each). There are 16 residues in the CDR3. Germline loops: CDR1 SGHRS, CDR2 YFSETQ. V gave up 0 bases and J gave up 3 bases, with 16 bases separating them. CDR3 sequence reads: CASSLVSTGRVYEQYF. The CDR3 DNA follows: TGCGCCAGCAGCTTGGTGTCGACAGGGAGGGTCTACGAGCAGTACTTC. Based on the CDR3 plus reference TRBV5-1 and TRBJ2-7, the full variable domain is KAGVTQTPRYLIKTRGQQVTLSCSPISGHRSVSWYQQTPGQGLQFLFEYFSETQRNKGNFPGRFSGRQFSNSRSEMNVSTLELGDSALYLCASSLVSTGRVYEQYFGPGTRLTVT.

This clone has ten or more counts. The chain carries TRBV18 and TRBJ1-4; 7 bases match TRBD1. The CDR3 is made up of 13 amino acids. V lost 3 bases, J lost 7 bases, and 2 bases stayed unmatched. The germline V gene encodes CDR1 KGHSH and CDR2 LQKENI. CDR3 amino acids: CASSPSGGEKLFF. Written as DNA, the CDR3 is TGTGCCAGCTCACCTTCAGGGGGTGAAAAACTGTTTTTT.

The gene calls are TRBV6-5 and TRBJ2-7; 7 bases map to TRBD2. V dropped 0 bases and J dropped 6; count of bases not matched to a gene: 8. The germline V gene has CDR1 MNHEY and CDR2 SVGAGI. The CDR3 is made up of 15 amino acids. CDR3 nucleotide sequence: TGTGCCAGCAGTTACTCGAGAGGGAGGGCCTCCGAGCAGTACTTC. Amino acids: CASSYSRGRASEQYF.

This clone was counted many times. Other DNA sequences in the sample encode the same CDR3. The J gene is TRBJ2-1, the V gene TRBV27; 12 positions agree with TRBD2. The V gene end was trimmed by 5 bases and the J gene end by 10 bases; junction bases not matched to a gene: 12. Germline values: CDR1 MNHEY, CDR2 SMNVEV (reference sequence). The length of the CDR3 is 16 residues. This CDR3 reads CASSVTGTSGSEEQFF. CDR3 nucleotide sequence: TGTGCCAGCAGTGTCACCGGGACTAGCGGGTCTGAGGAGCAGTTCTTC.

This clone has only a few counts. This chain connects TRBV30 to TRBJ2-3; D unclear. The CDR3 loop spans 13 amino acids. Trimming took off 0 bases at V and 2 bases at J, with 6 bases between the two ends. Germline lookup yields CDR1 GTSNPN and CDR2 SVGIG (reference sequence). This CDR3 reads CAWSVQNTDTQYF. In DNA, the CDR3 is TGTGCCTGGAGTGTACAGAACACAGATACGCAGTATTTT.

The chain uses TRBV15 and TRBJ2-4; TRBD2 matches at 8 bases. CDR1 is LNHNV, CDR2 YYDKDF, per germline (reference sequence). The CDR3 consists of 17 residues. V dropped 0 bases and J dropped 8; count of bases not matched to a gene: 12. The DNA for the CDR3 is TGTGCCACCAGCAGAGACGGGGTTGGCGGGAGGTCGGACATTCAGTACTTC. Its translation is CATSRDGVGGRSDIQYF.

The CDR3 DNA follows: TGTGCCAGCAGCCAAGAAGGCCTAGCGGGAGGAGGTGAGCAGTTCTTC. As protein: CASSQEGLAGGGEQFF. The V and J genes are TRBV4-2 and TRBJ2-1; 11 bases align to TRBD2. There are 16 residues in the CDR3. V lost 0 bases to trimming and J lost 9 bases; unmatched junction nucleotides: 7. Per the germline V gene, CDR1 is LGHNA and CDR2 is YNFKEQ.

The CDR3: CASSRTIAGAPYNEQFF. As DNA, the CDR3 is TGCGCCAGCAGCCGGACAATAGCGGGAGCCCCCTACAATGAGCAGTTCTTC. This chain links TRBV5-1 with TRBJ2-1, with 9 bases fitting TRBD2. CDR3 size: 17 residues. V shed 4 bases and J 2 bases; nucleotides not matched to a gene: 10. Germline CDR1 SGHRS, CDR2 YFSETQ.

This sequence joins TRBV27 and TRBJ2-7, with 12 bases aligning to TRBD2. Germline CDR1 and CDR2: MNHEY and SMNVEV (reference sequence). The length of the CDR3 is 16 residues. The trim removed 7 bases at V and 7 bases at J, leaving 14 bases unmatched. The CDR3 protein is CASTLSLAGGPGEQYF. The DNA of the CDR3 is TGTGCCAGCACTCTGAGTCTAGCGGGAGGGCCGGGGGAGCAGTACTTC.

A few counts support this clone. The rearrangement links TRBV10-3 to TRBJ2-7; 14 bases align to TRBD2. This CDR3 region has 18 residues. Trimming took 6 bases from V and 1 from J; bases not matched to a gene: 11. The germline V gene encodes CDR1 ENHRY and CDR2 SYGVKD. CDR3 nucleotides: TGTGCCATCAGCGGGACTAGCGGGAGTGAGACGAATTCCTACGAGCAGTACTTC. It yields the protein CAISGTSGSETNSYEQYF.

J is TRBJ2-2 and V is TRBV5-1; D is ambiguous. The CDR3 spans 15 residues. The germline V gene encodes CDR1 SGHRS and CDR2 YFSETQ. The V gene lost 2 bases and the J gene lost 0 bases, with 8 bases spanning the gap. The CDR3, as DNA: TGCGCCAGCAGCTTAGACATCACGAACACCGGGGAGCTGTTTTTT. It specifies CASSLDITNTGELFF.

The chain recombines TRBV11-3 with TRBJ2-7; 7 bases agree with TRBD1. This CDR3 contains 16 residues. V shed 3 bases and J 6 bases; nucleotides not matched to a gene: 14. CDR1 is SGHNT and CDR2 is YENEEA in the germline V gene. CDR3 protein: CASSFFRGRFLLEQYF. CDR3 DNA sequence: TGTGCCAGCAGCTTTTTTAGGGGGCGCTTTCTTCTCGAGCAGTACTTC.

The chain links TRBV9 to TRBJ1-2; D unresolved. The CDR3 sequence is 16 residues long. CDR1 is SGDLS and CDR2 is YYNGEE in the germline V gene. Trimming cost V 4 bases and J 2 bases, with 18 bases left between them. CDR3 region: CASSPRPGQPNYGYTF. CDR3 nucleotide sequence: TGTGCCAGCAGCCCGAGACCCGGCCAGCCAAACTATGGCTACACCTTC.